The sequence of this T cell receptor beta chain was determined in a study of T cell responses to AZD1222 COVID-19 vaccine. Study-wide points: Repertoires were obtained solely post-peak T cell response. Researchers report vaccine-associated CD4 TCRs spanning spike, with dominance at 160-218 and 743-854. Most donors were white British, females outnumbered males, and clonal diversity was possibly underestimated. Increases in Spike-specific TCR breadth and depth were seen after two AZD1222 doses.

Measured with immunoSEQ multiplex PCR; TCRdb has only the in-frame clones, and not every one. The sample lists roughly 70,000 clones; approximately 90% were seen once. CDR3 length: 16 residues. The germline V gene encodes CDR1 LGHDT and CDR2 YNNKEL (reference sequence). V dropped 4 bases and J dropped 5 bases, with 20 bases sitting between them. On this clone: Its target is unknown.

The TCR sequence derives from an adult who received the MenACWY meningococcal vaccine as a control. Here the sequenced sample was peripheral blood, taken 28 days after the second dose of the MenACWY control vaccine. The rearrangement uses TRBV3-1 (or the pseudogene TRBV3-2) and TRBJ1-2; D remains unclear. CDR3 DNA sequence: TGTGCCAGCAGCCCCGACGGGTGGGCGGAATGGTATGGCTACACCTTC. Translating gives CASSPDGWAEWYGYTF.